Following are 9 T cell receptor beta chains from one sample sequenced in a study of blood T cell repertoires in COVID-19. Assay: immunoSEQ multiplex PCR; the TCRdb copy retains only in-frame clones and omits some. Of just over 300,000 clones listed, about 90% were seen once; the top ten hold less than 2%. Sequencing input: peripheral blood. The source of these receptors is a woman aged 25 to 39 with COVID-19, enrolled during active disease.

The chain joins TRBV5-1 to TRBJ2-3; 8 bases agree with TRBD1. The CDR3 length is 16 residues. Germline CDR1 reads SGHRS; CDR2 reads YFSETQ. Trimming at V came to 4 bases and at J to 5 bases, leaving 12 bases not matched to a gene. The CDR3 sequence is CASSIAPGQDGDTQYF. The CDR3 coding sequence is TGCGCCAGCAGCATAGCGCCGGGACAGGACGGAGATACGCAGTATTTT.

This chain joins TRBV6-5 and TRBJ1-1; 8 bases are a match to TRBD1. J gave up 3 bases and V 7 bases, and 7 bases lay outside the gene matches. The CDR3 runs to 14 residues. Germline V gives CDR1 MNHEY, CDR2 SVGAGI. This chain's CDR3 is CASKVVTGDTEAFF. For the CDR3, the DNA is TGTGCCAGCAAGGTGGTGACAGGGGACACTGAAGCTTTCTTT.

V usage is TRBV6-2 or TRBV6-3 and J usage is TRBJ2-3; D unresolved. V was cut by 6 bases and J by 2 bases, with 6 bases left in between. The CDR3 is 12 amino acids. CDR1 is MNHEY and CDR2 is SVGEGT in the germline V gene. The CDR3 is CASSTPTDTQYF. The CDR3 DNA reads as TGTGCCAGCAGCACTCCCACAGATACGCAGTATTTT.

The chain couples TRBV2 to TRBJ1-1; no firm D call. Germline values: CDR1 SNHLY, CDR2 FYNNEI. The CDR3 length is 13 residues. The V gene lost 0 bases and the J gene lost 11 bases, with 13 bases spanning the gap. Here the CDR3 DNA reads TGTGCCAGCAGTGAAGCGGGCCCTGATACGGCTTTCTTT. Amino acid sequence: CASSEAGPDTAFF. Full variable domain (rest looked up from reference TRBV2 and TRBJ1-1): EPEVTQTPSHQVTQMGQEVILRCVPISNHLYFYWYRQILGQKVEFLVSFYNNEISEKSEIFDDQFSVERPDGSNFTLKIRSTKLEDSAMYFCASSEAGPDTAFFGQGTRLTVV.

This chain links TRBV2 with TRBJ2-7, with 7 bases fitting TRBD1. Germline loops: CDR1 SNHLY, CDR2 FYNNEI. The V and J ends lost 5 bases and 1 base, in that order; junction bases with no gene match: 8. This CDR3 region has 15 residues. The CDR3, as DNA: TGTGCCAGCAGTTTGCAGGGGGATCGGTCCTACGAGCAGTACTTC. This gives the protein CASSLQGDRSYEQYF.

The chain employs TRBV11-3 and TRBJ1-2; TRBD1 matches at 8 bases. The ends lost 5 bases at V and 4 bases at J; junction bases unmatched: 15. The CDR3 length is 17 residues. Germline V gene lookup returns CDR1 SGHNT and CDR2 YENEEA. CDR3 region: CASSPSRDRKFIYGYTF. In DNA, the CDR3 is TGTGCCAGCAGCCCCAGTAGGGACAGGAAGTTTATCTATGGCTACACCTTC.

The V and J genes are TRBV6-5 and TRBJ1-1, with D perhaps TRBD1 (5 bases). The CDR3 covers 15 residues. Germline V gene sequence: CDR1 MNHEY, CDR2 SVGAGI. Deletions cut 9 bases from V and 0 bases from J, with 17 bases between. The CDR3 DNA reads as TGTGCCAGTGCCGGTGTGGGGGGAATGAACACTGAAGCTTTCTTT. Translating gives CASAGVGGMNTEAFF.

J is TRBJ1-5 and V is TRBV7-2; no firm D call. Germline loops: CDR1 SGHTA, CDR2 FQGNSA. V shed 5 bases and J shed 3 bases, with 17 bases lying between them. This CDR3 region has 16 residues. The chain's CDR3 is CASSLRPGSANQPQHF. The DNA of the CDR3 is TGTGCCAGCAGCCTTAGACCGGGGTCGGCCAATCAGCCCCAGCATTTT.

V and J are TRBV11-3 and TRBJ1-4; D not certain. The CDR3 covers 13 residues. In germline, CDR1 is SGHNT, CDR2 YENEEA. Trimming removed 3 bases at V and 8 bases at J, with 10 bases between. CDR3 protein: CASSLQAGEKLFF. In nucleotides, the CDR3 is TGTGCCAGCAGCTTGCAGGCGGGCGAAAAACTGTTTTTT.